This paragraph reports one TCR beta chain. Stated time point: baseline pretreatment blood. Treatment noted: 15 Gy SBRT to primary tumor, nephrectomy 4 weeks later. Profiling relied on immunoSEQ multiplex PCR, and the TCRdb table lists in-frame clones only, not all of them. The data hold over 120,000 clones, with around nine tenths observed a single time. The data were obtained in a study of radiation and T cells in renal cell carcinoma. CDR1 is SGHTA, CDR2 FQGNSA, per germline. V was clipped by 1 base and J by 13 bases; unmatched bases: 5. The CDR3 sequence is 12 residues long. Source: blood, taken from a patient whose treatment included radiotherapy and nephrectomy. The source is a woman aged 45-59 years with renal cell carcinoma. V and J are TRBV7-2 and TRBJ2-5, with 8 bases that match TRBD2. The CDR3 sequence is CASSLGTGGRYF. CDR3 nucleotide sequence: TGTGCCAGCAGCTTAGGGACGGGGGGGCGGTACTTC. Combining the CDR3 with reference TRBV7-2 and TRBJ2-5 gives the whole variable domain GAGVSQSPSNKVTEKGKDVELRCDPISGHTALYWYRQSLGQGLEFLIYFQGNSAPDKSGLPSDRFSAERTGGSVSTLTIQRTQQEDSAVYLCASSLGTGGRYFGPGTRLLVL.